These 30 T cell receptor beta chains share one sample of origin, sequenced in a study of shared clonotypes between healthy human individuals. The assay was immunoSEQ multiplex PCR, and TCRdb's table has in-frame clones only and misses some. The table includes approximately 2.4 million clones, more than 90% detected once. The sequenced sample was naive CD4+ T cells sorted from blood. The subset is: CD45RA+ positively selected. The receptors shown here come from a man aged 18 to 30 in good health.

As to this clone: Other DNA sequences in the same sample also yield this CDR3. The V and J genes are TRBV7-2 and TRBJ2-7; 7 nucleotides align to TRBD1. Germline loops: CDR1 SGHTA, CDR2 FQGNSA. Trimming took 1 base from V and 0 from J; bases not matched to a gene: 3. This CDR3 has 15 amino acids. CDR3 in DNA: TGTGCCAGCAGCTTAGGACAGGGAATCTCCTACGAGCAGTACTTC. Its protein is CASSLGQGISYEQYF.

This chain links TRBV18 with TRBJ1-5; D is unclear. V shed 6 bases and J shed 5 bases, with 11 bases lying between them. Germline CDR1 KGHSH, CDR2 LQKENI. The CDR3 totals 13 residues. CDR3 nucleotides: TGTGCCAGCTCTCCTTCAGAGGATCAGCCCCAGCATTTT. Translation gives CASSPSEDQPQHF.

The V and J genes are TRBV2 and TRBJ2-5; 8 bases map to TRBD1. The CDR3 is 12 residues long. With V trimmed by 8 bases and J by 3 bases, 2 bases remained unmatched. The germline V gene encodes CDR1 SNHLY and CDR2 FYNNEI. The CDR3 here is CASGQGEETQYF. The CDR3 region has the DNA TGTGCCAGCGGACAGGGCGAAGAGACCCAGTACTTC.

Notes on this clone: Other DNA sequences in the same sample also yield this CDR3. The chain joins TRBV2 to TRBJ2-1; 9 positions match TRBD1. CDR1 and CDR2 from the germline V gene are SNHLY and FYNNEI. Trimming at V came to 5 bases and at J to 0 bases, leaving 2 bases not matched to a gene. There are 15 residues in the CDR3. CDR3 region: CASSLDRGSYNEQFF. The DNA for the CDR3 is TGTGCCAGCAGTCTGGACAGGGGCTCCTACAATGAGCAGTTCTTC.

Worth noting for this clone: Within the sample, other DNA sequences also encode this same CDR3. The gene calls are TRBV29-1 and TRBJ1-5; tentatively, D is TRBD1 (5 bases). The CDR3 totals 13 residues. V was pared by 3 bases and J by 1 base, with 7 bases between. Germline-derived CDR1 and CDR2 are SQVTM and ANQGSEA. The CDR3 spells CSVETESNQPQHF. In DNA, the CDR3 is TGCAGCGTTGAGACAGAGAGCAATCAGCCCCAGCATTTT. The full variable domain, completed using reference TRBV29-1 and TRBJ1-5, is SAVISQKPSRDICQRGTSLTIQCQVDSQVTMMFWYRQQPGQSLTLIATANQGSEATYESGFVIDKFPISRPNLTFSTLTVSNMSPEDSSIYLCSVETESNQPQHFGDGTRLSIL.

This clone was picked up one time. The genes are TRBV5-1 and TRBJ1-6; unclear D gene. This CDR3 has 15 residues. Germline V gives CDR1 SGHRS, CDR2 YFSETQ. The V end was cut by 2 bases, the J end by 13 bases, with 19 bases between. The CDR3 loop is CASSLAGERSYPLHF. CDR3 DNA: TGCGCCAGCAGCTTAGCCGGAGAGAGATCGTATCCCCTCCACTTT.

The chain recombines TRBV6-6 with TRBJ1-2; the D gene is possibly TRBD1 (6 bases). V lost 3 bases to trimming and J lost 5 bases, with 13 bases between them. The CDR3 totals 14 residues. Germline V gene data show CDR1 as MNHNY and CDR2 as SVGAGI (reference sequence). The CDR3 DNA follows: TGTGCCAGCAGTTATGAACAGGGAGGTTATGGCTACACCTTC. Encoded protein: CASSYEQGGYGYTF.

The V and J genes are TRBV29-1 and TRBJ2-2; perhaps TRBD1 as D (6 bases). The V gene's germline CDR1 is SQVTM and CDR2 ANQGSEA. V shed 4 bases and J shed 2 bases, with 20 bases lying between them. The CDR3 has 17 residues. For the CDR3, the DNA is TGCAGCGTTGCCCTAAGGACCGGGACACGAAACACCGGGGAGCTGTTTTTT. As protein: CSVALRTGTRNTGELFF.

This clone was seen only once. This chain links TRBV7-2 with TRBJ1-1, with TRBD1 identical over 11 bases. This CDR3 comprises 14 residues. Germline assignment: CDR1 SGHTA and CDR2 FQGNSA. The J segment lost 6 bases and the V segment lost 5 bases, leaving 5 bases of the junction unmatched. The CDR3 reads CASSGGQGVSEAFF. CDR3 sequence (DNA): TGTGCCAGCAGCGGGGGACAGGGGGTCTCTGAAGCTTTCTTT.

The chain joins TRBV7-8 to TRBJ1-3, with 11 bases identical to TRBD1. The CDR3 spans 21 residues. The germline V gene encodes CDR1 SGHVS and CDR2 FQNEAQ. Trimming removed 4 bases from V and 4 bases from J; junction bases left unmatched: 21. The CDR3 sequence is CASSSIREFGTGGFDGNTIYF. The CDR3 DNA follows: TGTGCCAGCAGCTCAATCCGGGAGTTCGGGACAGGGGGTTTTGACGGAAACACCATATATTTT.

This sequence joins TRBV6-5 and TRBJ2-2, with a weak D call TRBD2 (7 bases). This CDR3 spans 14 amino acids. Germline V gives CDR1 MNHEY, CDR2 SVGAGI. Trimming removed 6 bases from V and 4 bases from J, with 12 bases in between. In DNA form, the CDR3 reads TGTGCCAGCAGCAGAGGGGGGGGCACCGGGGAGCTGTTTTTT. Its protein is CASSRGGGTGELFF.

This clone was seen more than once but under ten times. The chain recombines TRBV7-2 with TRBJ1-5; tentative D call: TRBD1 (5 bases). Germline CDR1 SGHTA, CDR2 FQGNSA. Trimming stripped 6 bases from V and 9 bases from J, with 12 bases between. This CDR3 spans 12 amino acids. The CDR3 loop reads CASRQDTGPQHF. As DNA, the CDR3 is TGTGCCAGCAGACAGGATACCGGGCCCCAGCATTTT.

The chain links TRBV19 to TRBJ2-2; D may be TRBD1 (6 bases). The CDR3 spans 17 residues. Germline CDR1 is LNHDA and CDR2 is SQIVND (reference sequence). V lost 1 base and J 4 bases, leaving 16 bases between the germline ends. The CDR3 bases are TGTGCCAGTAGTATAGGAAAGGGGGATAGTGGCACCGGGGAGCTGTTTTTT. Its translation: CASSIGKGDSGTGELFF.

The genes are TRBV11-2 and TRBJ1-4; no clear D. The CDR3 totals 16 residues. Germline V gives CDR1 SGHAT, CDR2 FQNNGV. V was cut by 0 bases and J by 6 bases, with 14 bases left in between. CDR3 protein: CASSLDLATRDEKLFF. The CDR3 DNA sequence: TGTGCCAGCAGCTTAGATCTTGCGACCCGGGATGAAAAACTGTTTTTT.

In regard to this clone: The sample carries other DNA sequences with the same CDR3. The rearrangement links TRBV5-1 to TRBJ2-1; no clear D gene. Trimming removed 0 bases from V and 0 bases from J, with 4 bases in between. CDR3 size: 14 residues. Germline V gives CDR1 SGHRS, CDR2 YFSETQ. The CDR3 protein is CASSLAGSYNEQFF. The CDR3 DNA sequence: TGCGCCAGCAGCTTGGCCGGCTCCTACAATGAGCAGTTCTTC.

The J gene is TRBJ2-5, the V gene TRBV14; unclear D gene. The CDR3 is 14 residues long. Germline V gene sequence: CDR1 SGHDN, CDR2 FVKESK. The V end lost 1 base, the J end lost 2 bases, and 8 bases lay between the germline ends. The CDR3 loop is CASSQAEWQETQYF. CDR3 bases: TGTGCCAGCAGCCAAGCCGAGTGGCAAGAGACCCAGTACTTC.

The rearrangement links TRBV7-2 to TRBJ2-7; 12 bases match TRBD2. Looked up from germline, CDR1 is SGHTA and CDR2 is FQGNSA. This CDR3 comprises 17 residues. Germline trimming cut 5 bases from V and 6 bases from J; bases unmatched to any gene: 14. The CDR3 sequence: CASSHWTSGDFGGEQYF. The CDR3 DNA follows: TGTGCCAGCAGCCATTGGACTAGCGGGGATTTTGGGGGCGAGCAGTACTTC.

This chain joins TRBV10-3 and TRBJ1-1, with a tentative D call TRBD1 (5 bases). This CDR3 has 13 residues. CDR1 is ENHRY and CDR2 is SYGVKD in the germline V gene. Trimming took off 3 bases at V and 5 bases at J, with 10 bases between the two ends. The CDR3 sequence is CAISERGWTEAFF. CDR3 DNA: TGTGCCATCAGTGAACGGGGGTGGACTGAAGCTTTCTTT.

The chain couples TRBV7-2 to TRBJ2-3; 7 bases align to TRBD1. Germline V gives CDR1 SGHTA, CDR2 FQGNSA. The CDR3 spans 13 residues. V shed 5 bases, J shed 4 bases, and the junction held 3 bases outside the gene matches. The CDR3 protein is CASSRQGPDTQYF. CDR3 DNA sequence: TGTGCCAGCAGCCGACAGGGCCCAGATACGCAGTATTTT. Full variable domain (rest looked up from reference TRBV7-2 and TRBJ2-3): GAGVSQSPSNKVTEKGKDVELRCDPISGHTALYWYRQSLGQGLEFLIYFQGNSAPDKSGLPSDRFSAERTGGSVSTLTIQRTQQEDSAVYLCASSRQGPDTQYFGPGTRLTVL.

This clone was counted a single time. The chain links TRBV10-3 to TRBJ2-1, with a tentative D call TRBD2 (5 bases). The CDR3 has 12 residues. V shed 2 bases and J shed 9 bases, with 8 bases lying between them. Per germline, CDR1 ENHRY and CDR2 SYGVKD. The CDR3 sequence is CAISEIGGEQFF. In nucleotides, the CDR3 is TGTGCCATCAGTGAGATCGGAGGTGAGCAGTTCTTC.

V and J are TRBV30 and TRBJ2-7; D perhaps matches TRBD2 (5 bases). The ends were cut back, 2 bases at V and 2 bases at J, with 19 bases in the middle. The CDR3 consists of 16 residues. Germline V lookup: CDR1 GTSNPN, CDR2 SVGIG (reference sequence). The CDR3 region has the DNA TGTGCCTGGAGTACTAGGTACGGCGGGCTACCCTACGAGCAGTACTTC. It encodes CAWSTRYGGLPYEQYF.

A remark on this clone: Other nucleotide sequences from this sample produce the same CDR3. The rearrangement joins TRBV7-2 to TRBJ1-1, with D maybe TRBD1 (5 bases). The CDR3 sequence is 14 residues long. Germline lookup yields CDR1 SGHTA and CDR2 FQGNSA. V lost 2 bases, J lost 5 bases, and 12 bases lay in between. Here the CDR3 reads CASSLRGGGTEAFF. The CDR3 bases are TGTGCCAGCAGCTTACGGGGCGGGGGTACTGAAGCTTTCTTT.

This chain links TRBV29-1 with TRBJ1-3; TRBD1 matches at 9 bases. V gave up 6 bases and J gave up 3 bases; unmatched junction bases: 3. Germline CDR1 and CDR2: SQVTM and ANQGSEA. This CDR3 contains 13 residues. The CDR3 DNA is TGCAGCGTACCGGGACAGGGTGGAAACACCATATATTTT. Amino acids: CSVPGQGGNTIYF.

As concerns this clone: Other nucleotide sequences from this sample produce the same CDR3. The V gene is TRBV9, the J gene TRBJ1-5; D is undetermined. CDR3 length equals 15 residues. Per the germline V gene, CDR1 is SGDLS and CDR2 is YYNGEE. Trimming took 0 bases from V and 0 from J, leaving 7 bases between them. DNA of the CDR3: TGTGCCAGCAGCGTAGACGGATATAGCAATCAGCCCCAGCATTTT. As protein: CASSVDGYSNQPQHF.

The chain carries TRBV4-1 and TRBJ2-3; D ambiguous. The CDR3 has 15 amino acids. Looked up from germline, CDR1 is MGHRA and CDR2 is YSYEKL. Trimming stripped 0 bases from V and 0 bases from J, with 7 bases between. The CDR3 DNA reads TGCGCCAGCAGCCAAGATGCCCCTAGCACAGATACGCAGTATTTT. Protein: CASSQDAPSTDTQYF.

The chain joins TRBV29-1 to TRBJ1-2; no clear D gene. Between the trimmed V and J ends, which lost 0 bases and 8 bases, there was a span of 10 bases. From germline, CDR1 is SQVTM and CDR2 ANQGSEA. This CDR3 is built from 12 residues. The chain's CDR3 is CSVEDRGEGYTF. CDR3 sequence (DNA): TGCAGCGTTGAAGATCGGGGTGAAGGCTACACCTTC.

This rearrangement joins TRBV6-6 to TRBJ2-7; D ambiguous. Trimming took 2 bases from V and 6 from J, leaving 5 bases between them. The CDR3 has 11 amino acids. The germline V gene encodes CDR1 MNHNY and CDR2 SVGAGI (reference sequence). In DNA, the CDR3 is TGTGCCAGCAGTTACGCTGGCGAGCAGTACTTC. This translates into CASSYAGEQYF.

The V call is TRBV7-9, the J call TRBJ2-4; either TRBD1 or TRBD2 may supply D (5 bases each). The CDR3 has 14 residues. Germline assignment: CDR1 SEHNR and CDR2 FQNEAQ (reference sequence). Trimming stripped 4 bases from V and 5 bases from J, with 12 bases between. The DNA for the CDR3 is TGTGCCAGCAGCTACGGGACGTCAGAAAACATTCAGTACTTC. The encoded protein is CASSYGTSENIQYF.

The chain uses TRBV29-1 and TRBJ2-3; TRBD2 might be the D (6 bases). In germline, CDR1 is SQVTM, CDR2 ANQGSEA. V shed 3 bases and J shed 1 base, with 14 bases lying between them. The CDR3 contains 15 residues. Written as DNA, the CDR3 is TGCAGCGTTGAGCCGTTAGCGGAAGGCACAGATACGCAGTATTTT. It is translated as CSVEPLAEGTDTQYF.

This clone was detected only a few times. DNA of the CDR3: TGTGCCAGCAGTCGACAGGGTTTGGGCAATCAGCCCCAGCATTTT. Translated, it gives CASSRQGLGNQPQHF. The rearrangement links TRBV6-1 to TRBJ1-5, with 7 bases that match TRBD1. V shed 5 bases and J 2 bases; nucleotides not matched to a gene: 6. CDR3 length: 15 amino acids. Germline V lookup: CDR1 MNHNS, CDR2 SASEGT.